This passage covers 18 T cell receptor beta chains from one sample sequenced in a study of human T cells and chemical hapten exposure. Unfractionated whole blood was the source of the extracted total RNA. The study's library attached unique molecular identifiers to single cDNA molecules. TCRdb itself ran the reads through MiXCR, one entry per CDR3 protein. The sample shows more than 100,000 distinct CDR3 sequences, approximately 9.3% of them seen only once. Input material: whole blood. Every receptor here comes from a human donor in good health. Some clones in this sample may be carry-over from other donors' samples.

A few counts support this clonotype. This chain uses TRBV2 with TRBJ1-6, with a tentative D call TRBD1 (6 bases). With 6 bases removed from V and 2 bases from J, the gap between germline ends came to 8 bases. The CDR3 has 14 residues. Per the germline V gene, CDR1 is SNHLY and CDR2 is FYNNEI. The CDR3 bases are TGTGCCAGCAGAAGGGACACCTATAATTCACCCCTCCACTTT. Translation: CASRRDTYNSPLHF.

At least ten counts were recorded for this clonotype. The J gene is TRBJ1-4, the V gene TRBV11-2; TRBD1 is a possible D gene (5 bases). This CDR3 region has 17 residues. The germline CDR1 and CDR2 sequences are SGHAT and FQNNGV. Trimming removed 5 bases at V and 5 bases at J, with 21 bases between. The CDR3 sequence: CASSQSSPGLGNEKLFF. In nucleotides, the CDR3 is TGTGCCAGCAGCCAATCGTCTCCGGGACTGGGGAATGAAAAACTGTTTTTT.

This clonotype occurred a few times. The chain uses TRBV20-1 and TRBJ1-5; D ambiguous. Germline V gives CDR1 DFQATT, CDR2 SNEGSKA (reference sequence). The CDR3 is 15 residues long. Deletions cut 2 bases from V and 5 bases from J, with 16 bases between. The CDR3 loop is CSARPLGRVDQPQHF. CDR3 DNA sequence: TGCAGTGCTAGACCCCTGGGGAGGGTGGATCAGCCCCAGCATTTT.

The gene calls are TRBV6-2 or TRBV6-3 and TRBJ2-5; D may be TRBD1 (5 bases). Germline CDR1 MNHEY, CDR2 SVGEGT. V lost 6 bases, J lost 5 bases, and 19 bases lay in between. CDR3 length: 15 amino acids. The CDR3 DNA follows: TGTGCCAGCAGGCAGGGCCTCCGGGCAGGGGAGACCCAGTACTTC. Protein sequence: CASRQGLRAGETQYF.

This clonotype has only one observation. One junction end disagrees with the germline gene, perhaps due to a read error. The chain combines TRBV7-8 with TRBJ2-5; D gene unclear. This CDR3 has 8 amino acids. CDR1 is SGHVS, CDR2 FQNEAQ, per germline. The CDR3 DNA sequence: TGTGCCAGCAGCGTAGAGGACTTC. This sequence encodes CASSVEDF.

DNA for the CDR3: TGTGCCAGCAGGGTCAGGACCGGGGAGCTGTTTTTT. Protein sequence: CASRVRTGELFF. The chain combines TRBV6-2 or TRBV6-3 with TRBJ2-2; D gene uncertain. The CDR3 sequence is 12 residues long. V shed 6 bases and J shed 5 bases, with 7 bases lying between them. Germline assignment: CDR1 MNHEY and CDR2 SVGEGT.

This clonotype has only a few counts. V gene TRBV7-9 combines with J gene TRBJ2-1; 8 bases map to TRBD2. From germline, CDR1 is SEHNR and CDR2 FQNEAQ (reference sequence). This CDR3 spans 16 amino acids. V gave up 2 bases and J gave up 0 bases; unmatched junction bases: 3. CDR3 sequence (DNA): TGTGCCAGCAGCTTAAGTGGGACTAGCTCCTACAATGAGCAGTTCTTC. Protein product: CASSLSGTSSYNEQFF.

This sequence joins TRBV7-9 and TRBJ2-7; D not resolved. The V gene's germline CDR1 is SEHNR and CDR2 FQNEAQ (reference sequence). The CDR3 extends over 11 amino acids. Trimming shortened V by 4 bases and J by 3 bases, and 4 bases separated the two germline ends. CDR3 amino acids: CASSSHYEQYF. CDR3 bases: TGTGCCAGCAGCTCCCACTACGAGCAGTACTTC.

At least ten counts were recorded for this clonotype. The gene calls are TRBV2 and TRBJ1-5; 7 bases fit TRBD1. The CDR3 consists of 14 residues. Germline values: CDR1 SNHLY, CDR2 FYNNEI. The V and J ends lost 6 bases and 0 bases, in that order; junction bases with no gene match: 2. Here the CDR3 DNA reads TGTGCCAGCAGCGGACAGGATAGCAATCAGCCCCAGCATTTT. This codes for CASSGQDSNQPQHF.

This clonotype was seen a few times. This chain uses TRBV7-2 with TRBJ2-1; 9 bases agree with TRBD1. Losses at the gene ends were 4 bases for V and 5 bases for J; bases not matched to a gene: 9. Germline V gene sequence: CDR1 SGHTA, CDR2 FQGNSA. CDR3 length: 16 amino acids. The CDR3 coding sequence is TGTGCCAGCAGCTGGTTCGGGACAGGGAGGAACAATGAGCAGTTCTTC. Its protein product is CASSWFGTGRNNEQFF.

This clonotype has a count of ten or more. V and J are TRBV28 and TRBJ2-7; D may be TRBD2 (6 bases). In germline, CDR1 is MDHEN, CDR2 SYDVKM. The CDR3 totals 14 residues. V lost 5 bases and J lost 3, with 14 bases in between. The CDR3 region is CASSPYGGVYEQYF. CDR3 coding DNA: TGTGCCAGCAGTCCCTACGGAGGGGTCTACGAGCAGTACTTC.

The chain employs TRBV7-2 and TRBJ2-7; 7 bases agree with TRBD1. Germline V gene sequence: CDR1 SGHTA, CDR2 FQGNSA. With V trimmed by 2 bases and J by 2 bases, 3 bases remained unmatched. CDR3 size: 14 residues. CDR3 amino acids: CASSLLGTAYEQYF. The CDR3 DNA reads as TGTGCCAGCAGCTTACTAGGGACAGCCTACGAGCAGTACTTC.

This chain joins TRBV29-1 and TRBJ1-1, with 10 bases fitting TRBD1. The CDR3 has 15 residues. Looked up from germline, CDR1 is SQVTM and CDR2 is ANQGSEA. V gave up 3 bases and J gave up 3 bases; unmatched junction bases: 7. The CDR3 region has the DNA TGCAGCGTTGAGGGACAGGGGAACCGCGACACTGAAGCTTTCTTT. Protein sequence: CSVEGQGNRDTEAFF.

The rearrangement uses TRBV5-1 and TRBJ2-1; D is uncertain. This CDR3 is built from 13 residues. Trimming removed 2 bases at V and 6 bases at J, with 9 bases between. Germline values: CDR1 SGHRS, CDR2 YFSETQ. The DNA for the CDR3 is TGCGCCAGCAGCTTCCCCCCCCGCAATGAGCAGTTCTTC. Translated, it gives CASSFPPRNEQFF.

Many counts were recorded for this clonotype. The chain combines TRBV7-9 with TRBJ2-1, with no clear D. The V end lost 2 bases, the J end lost 3 bases, and 8 bases lay between the germline ends. Germline CDR1 SEHNR, CDR2 FQNEAQ (reference sequence). CDR3 length: 14 residues. Here the CDR3 reads CASSLKSSYNEQFF. The CDR3 coding sequence is TGTGCCAGCAGCTTAAAATCCAGCTACAATGAGCAGTTCTTC. Together with reference TRBV7-9 and TRBJ2-1, the CDR3 gives the full variable domain: DTGVSQNPRHKITKRGQNVTFRCDPISEHNRLYWYRQTLGQGPEFLTYFQNEAQLEKSRLLSDRFSAERPKGSFSTLEIQRTEQGDSAMYLCASSLKSSYNEQFFGPGTRLTVL.

Only a few counts were recorded for this clonotype. The chain carries TRBV3-1 and TRBJ1-1; D is uncertain. V dropped 3 bases and J dropped 2 bases, with 7 bases sitting between them. The CDR3 sequence is 13 residues long. Germline loops: CDR1 LGHDT, CDR2 YNNKEL (reference sequence). The CDR3 is CASSHRRNTEAFF. CDR3 coding DNA: TGTGCCAGCAGCCACCGGAGAAACACTGAAGCTTTCTTT.

In this sample, this clonotype turned up a few times. V gene TRBV12-3 or TRBV12-4 combines with J gene TRBJ2-7; D perhaps matches TRBD1 (6 bases). The CDR3 has 14 residues. The ends were cut back, 4 bases at V and 1 base at J, with 11 bases in the middle. DNA of the CDR3: TGTGCCAGCAGTTATGACAGGACATCCTACGAGCAGTACTTC. Translating gives CASSYDRTSYEQYF.

This clonotype appeared many times. The gene calls are TRBV4-1 and TRBJ1-6, with D hard to call. Looked up from germline, CDR1 is MGHRA and CDR2 is YSYEKL. V was shortened by 0 bases and J by 10 bases, with 7 bases between the two germline ends. This CDR3 is built from 13 residues. CDR3 DNA sequence: TGCGCCAGCAGCCAAGAATTGGGATCACCCCTCCACTTT. It specifies CASSQELGSPLHF.